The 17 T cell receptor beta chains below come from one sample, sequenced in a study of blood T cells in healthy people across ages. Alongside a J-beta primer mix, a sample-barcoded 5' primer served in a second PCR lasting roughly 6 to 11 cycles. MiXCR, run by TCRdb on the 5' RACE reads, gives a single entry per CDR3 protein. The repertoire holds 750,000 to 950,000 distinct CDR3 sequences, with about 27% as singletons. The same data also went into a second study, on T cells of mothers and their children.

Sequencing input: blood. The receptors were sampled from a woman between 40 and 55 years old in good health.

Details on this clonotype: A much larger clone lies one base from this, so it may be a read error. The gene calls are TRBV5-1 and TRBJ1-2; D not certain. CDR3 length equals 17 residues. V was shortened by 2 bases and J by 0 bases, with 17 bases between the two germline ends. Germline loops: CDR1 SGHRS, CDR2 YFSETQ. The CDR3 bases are TGCGCCAGCAGCTTTGGTCACGCCTCCCACCCTAACTATGGCTACACCTTC. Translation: CASSFGHASHPNYGYTF.

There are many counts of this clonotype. CDR3 DNA sequence: TGCAGTGCTAGAGATGAAGGGGATTACTACGAGCAGTACTTC. Amino acids: CSARDEGDYYEQYF. The chain employs TRBV20-1 and TRBJ2-7; TRBD1 might be the D (5 bases). Germline V gene sequence: CDR1 DFQATT, CDR2 SNEGSKA (reference sequence). The CDR3 runs 14 residues. V lost 0 bases and J lost 3, with 12 bases in between.

CDR3: CASKEGGGTDTQYF. Here the CDR3 DNA reads TGTGCCAGCAAGGAGGGCGGGGGCACAGATACGCAGTATTTT. This chain uses TRBV6-6 with TRBJ2-3; tentative D call: TRBD2 (6 bases). Between the trimmed V and J ends, which lost 7 bases and 1 base, there was a span of 12 bases. The V gene's germline CDR1 is MNHNY and CDR2 SVGAGI (reference sequence). CDR3 size: 14 residues.

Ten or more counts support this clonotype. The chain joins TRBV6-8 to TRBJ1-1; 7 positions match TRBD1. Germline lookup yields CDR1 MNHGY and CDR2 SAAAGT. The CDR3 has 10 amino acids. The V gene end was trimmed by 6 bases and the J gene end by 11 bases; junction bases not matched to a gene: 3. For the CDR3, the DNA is TGTGCCAGCAGGATCAGGGGGGCTTTCTTT. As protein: CASRIRGAFF.

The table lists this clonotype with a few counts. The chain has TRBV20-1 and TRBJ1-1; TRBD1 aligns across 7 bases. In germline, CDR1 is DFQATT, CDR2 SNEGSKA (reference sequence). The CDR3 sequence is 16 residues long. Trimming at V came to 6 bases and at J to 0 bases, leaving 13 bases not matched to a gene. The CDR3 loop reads CSAPDRGGFLNTEAFF. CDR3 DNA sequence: TGCAGTGCCCCGGACAGAGGGGGCTTTTTGAACACTGAAGCTTTCTTT.

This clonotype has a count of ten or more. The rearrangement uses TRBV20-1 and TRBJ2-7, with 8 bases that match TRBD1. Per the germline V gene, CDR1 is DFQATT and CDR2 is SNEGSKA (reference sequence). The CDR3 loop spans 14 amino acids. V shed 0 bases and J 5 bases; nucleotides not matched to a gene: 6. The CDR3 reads CSARDSDRAHEQYF. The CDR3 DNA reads TGCAGTGCTAGAGACTCGGACAGGGCTCACGAGCAGTACTTC.

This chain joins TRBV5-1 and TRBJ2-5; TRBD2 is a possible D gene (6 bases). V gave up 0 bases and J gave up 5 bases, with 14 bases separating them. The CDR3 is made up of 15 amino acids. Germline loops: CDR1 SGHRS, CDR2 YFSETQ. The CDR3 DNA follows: TGCGCCAGCAGCTTGGTTATAGCCGCGGGGGAGACCCAGTACTTC. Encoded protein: CASSLVIAAGETQYF.

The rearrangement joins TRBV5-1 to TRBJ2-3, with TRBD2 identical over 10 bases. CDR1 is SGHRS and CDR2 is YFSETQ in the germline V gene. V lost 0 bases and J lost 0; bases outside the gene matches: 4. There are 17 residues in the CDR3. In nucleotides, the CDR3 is TGCGCCAGCAGCTTGGCCACAGCGGGGGGGAGCACAGATACGCAGTATTTT. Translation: CASSLATAGGSTDTQYF.

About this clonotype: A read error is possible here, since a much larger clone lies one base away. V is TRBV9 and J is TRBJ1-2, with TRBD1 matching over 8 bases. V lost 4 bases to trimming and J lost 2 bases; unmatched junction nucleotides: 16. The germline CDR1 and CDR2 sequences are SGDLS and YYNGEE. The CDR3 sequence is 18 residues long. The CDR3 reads CASSRAGGGGVPNYGYTF. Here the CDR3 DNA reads TGTGCCAGCAGCAGGGCAGGGGGCGGAGGTGTCCCCAACTATGGCTACACCTTC. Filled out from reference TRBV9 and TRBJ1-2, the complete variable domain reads DSGVTQTPKHLITATGQRVTLRCSPRSGDLSVYWYQQSLDQGLQFLIQYYNGEERAKGNILERFSAQQFPDLHSELNLSSLELGDSALYFCASSRAGGGGVPNYGYTFGSGTRLTVV.

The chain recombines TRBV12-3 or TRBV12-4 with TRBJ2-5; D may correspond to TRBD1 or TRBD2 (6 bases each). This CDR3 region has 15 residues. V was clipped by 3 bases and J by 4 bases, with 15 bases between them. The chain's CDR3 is CASSFRRGSGETQYF. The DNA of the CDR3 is TGTGCCAGCAGTTTTAGGAGGGGGTCCGGAGAGACCCAGTACTTC.

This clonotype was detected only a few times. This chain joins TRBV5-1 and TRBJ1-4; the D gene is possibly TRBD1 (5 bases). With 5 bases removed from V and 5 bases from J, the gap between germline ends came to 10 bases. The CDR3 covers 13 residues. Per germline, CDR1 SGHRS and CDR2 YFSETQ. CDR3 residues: CASSLQGNEKLFF. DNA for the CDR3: TGCGCCAGCAGTCTTCAGGGAAATGAAAAACTGTTTTTT.

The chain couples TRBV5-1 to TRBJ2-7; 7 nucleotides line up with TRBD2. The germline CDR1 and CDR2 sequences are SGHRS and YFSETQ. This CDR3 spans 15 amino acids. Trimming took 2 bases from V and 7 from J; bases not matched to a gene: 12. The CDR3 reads CASSFGGVTYNEQYF. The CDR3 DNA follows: TGCGCCAGCAGCTTTGGGGGGGTTACCTACAATGAGCAGTACTTC.

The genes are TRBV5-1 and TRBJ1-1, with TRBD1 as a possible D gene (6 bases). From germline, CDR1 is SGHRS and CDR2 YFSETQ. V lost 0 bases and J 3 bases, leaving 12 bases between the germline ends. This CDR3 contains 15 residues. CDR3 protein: CASSLEGGMYTEAFF. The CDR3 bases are TGCGCCAGCAGCTTGGAAGGGGGAATGTACACTGAAGCTTTCTTT.

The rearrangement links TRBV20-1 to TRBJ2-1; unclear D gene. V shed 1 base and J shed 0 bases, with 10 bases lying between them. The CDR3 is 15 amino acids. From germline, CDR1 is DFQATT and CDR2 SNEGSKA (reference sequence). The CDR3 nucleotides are TGCAGTGCTAGAGGGGTAGTTACCTCCTACAATGAGCAGTTCTTC. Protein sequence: CSARGVVTSYNEQFF.

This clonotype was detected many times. The CDR3 coding sequence is TGCAGTGCTAGAGTACGGCGGATGGCCTCCTACGAGCAGTACTTC. Translating it yields CSARVRRMASYEQYF. The V and J genes are TRBV20-1 and TRBJ2-7; D is uncertain. Deletions cut 1 base from V and 0 bases from J, with 13 bases between. Germline V gene sequence: CDR1 DFQATT, CDR2 SNEGSKA (reference sequence). The CDR3 totals 15 residues.

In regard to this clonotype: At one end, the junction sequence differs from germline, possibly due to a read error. The CDR3 sequence: CASGFRDRDVGDEQYF. The CDR3 coding sequence is TGTGCCAGCGGCTTTAGGGACAGGGACGTAGGCGACGAGCAGTACTTC. This rearrangement joins TRBV7-9 to TRBJ2-7; 9 nucleotides match TRBD1. The length of the CDR3 is 16 residues. Germline CDR1 SEHNR, CDR2 FQNEAQ (reference sequence). Combining the CDR3 with reference TRBV7-9 and TRBJ2-7 gives the whole variable domain DTGVSQNPRHKITKRGQNVTFRCDPISEHNRLYWYRQTLGQGPEFLTYFQNEAQLEKSRLLSDRFSAERPKGSFSTLEIQRTEQGDSAMYLCASGFRDRDVGDEQYFGPGTRLTVT.

This chain's CDR3 is CASSRIRDRVSEQYF. The CDR3 DNA follows: TGTGCCAGTAGCCGAATACGGGACAGGGTGAGCGAGCAGTACTTC. The chain carries TRBV19 and TRBJ2-7, with 9 bases that match TRBD1. Germline CDR1 reads LNHDA; CDR2 reads SQIVND (reference sequence). This CDR3 has 15 amino acids. Trimming cost V 6 bases and J 6 bases; bases outside gene matches: 12.